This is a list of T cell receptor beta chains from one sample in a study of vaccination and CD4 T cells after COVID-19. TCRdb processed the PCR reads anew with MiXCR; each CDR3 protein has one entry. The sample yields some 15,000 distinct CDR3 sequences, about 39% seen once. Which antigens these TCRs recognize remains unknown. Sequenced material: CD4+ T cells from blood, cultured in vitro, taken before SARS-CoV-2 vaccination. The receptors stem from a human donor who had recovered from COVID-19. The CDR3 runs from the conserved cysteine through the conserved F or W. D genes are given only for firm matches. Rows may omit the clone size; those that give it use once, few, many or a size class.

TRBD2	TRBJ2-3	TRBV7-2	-	CASSAGLAGGQDTQYF	TGTGCCAGCAGCGCCGGGCTAGCGGGGGGGCAAGATACGCAGTATTTT
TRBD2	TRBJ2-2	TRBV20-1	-	CSARTSVSGELFF	TGCAGTGCCCGGACTAGCGTATCAGGGGAGCTGTTTTTT
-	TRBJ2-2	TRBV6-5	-	CASRYREASTSGELFF	TGTGCCAGCAGGTACAGGGAGGCCTCTACGTCCGGGGAGCTGTTTTTT
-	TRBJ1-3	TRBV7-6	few	CASSPKVEGQTGNTIYF	TGTGCCAGCAGCCCAAAGGTCGAGGGTCAGACTGGAAACACCATATATTTT
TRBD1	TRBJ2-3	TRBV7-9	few	CASSLIRQGADTQYF	TGTGCCAGCAGCTTAATCCGACAGGGGGCAGATACGCAGTATTTT
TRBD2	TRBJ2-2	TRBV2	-	CASSGTSGSGLGNTGELFF	TGTGCCAGCAGTGGGACTAGCGGGAGTGGGTTAGGTAACACCGGGGAGCTGTTTTTT
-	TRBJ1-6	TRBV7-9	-	CASSLLSLNSPLHF	TGTGCCAGCAGCTTATTATCCTTGAATTCACCCCTCCACTTT
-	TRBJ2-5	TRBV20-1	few	CSARGAGETQYF	TGCAGTGCTCGGGGGGCCGGAGAGACCCAGTACTTC
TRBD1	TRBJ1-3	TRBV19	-	CASIQGTAGNTIYF	TGTGCCAGTATTCAGGGGACAGCAGGAAACACCATATATTTT
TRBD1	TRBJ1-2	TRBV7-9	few	CASSLPGQGMSGYTF	TGTGCCAGCAGCCTTCCGGGACAGGGAATGAGTGGCTACACCTTC
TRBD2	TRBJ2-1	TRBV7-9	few	CASIKTSGHNEQFF	TGTGCCAGCATCAAGACTAGCGGCCACAATGAGCAGTTCTTC
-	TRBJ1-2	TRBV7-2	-	CASSLAETVYGYTF	TGTGCCAGCAGCTTAGCCGAGACAGTATATGGCTACACCTTC
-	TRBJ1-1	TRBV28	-	CASSSPRGATNRNEAFF	TGTGCCAGCAGTAGCCCTAGGGGGGCGACAAACAGAAATGAAGCTTTCTTT
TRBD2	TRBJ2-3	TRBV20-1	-	CSARAKLAGMADTQYF	TGCAGTGCTAGGGCAAAACTAGCGGGGATGGCAGATACGCAGTATTTT
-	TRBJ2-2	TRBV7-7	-	CASSSERGGELFF	TGTGCCAGCAGCTCGGAGCGTGGCGGGGAGCTGTTTTTT
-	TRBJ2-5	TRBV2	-	CASSVNRAETQYF	TGTGCCAGCAGTGTTAACAGGGCGGAGACCCAGTACTTC
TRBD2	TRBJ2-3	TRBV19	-	CAASGRGQGTDTQYF	TGTGCCGCTTCTGGGAGGGGCCAGGGCACAGATACGCAGTATTTT
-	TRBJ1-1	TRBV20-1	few	CSARQPTGWLEAFF	TGCAGTGCTAGACAGCCGACAGGCTGGCTTGAAGCTTTCTTT
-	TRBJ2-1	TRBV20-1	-	CSARRGTDVWNEQFF	TGCAGTGCTAGACGCGGGACTGATGTATGGAATGAGCAGTTCTTC
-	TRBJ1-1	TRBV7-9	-	CASSLGGLTEAFF	TGTGCCAGCAGCTTAGGGGGGCTCACTGAAGCTTTCTTT
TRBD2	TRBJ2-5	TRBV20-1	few	CSATPGLAGGMRIGETQYF	TGCAGTGCTACGCCGGGACTAGCGGGGGGTATGAGAATTGGAGAGACCCAGTACTTC
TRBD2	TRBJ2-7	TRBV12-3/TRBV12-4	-	CASSFVGLAGEGYEQYF	TGTGCCAGCAGTTTTGTAGGACTAGCGGGAGAGGGATACGAGCAGTACTTC
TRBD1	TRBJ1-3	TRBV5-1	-	CASSSGQANSGNTIYF	TGCGCCAGCAGCTCCGGACAGGCCAACTCTGGAAACACCATATATTTT
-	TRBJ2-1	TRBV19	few	CASSIASDNEQFF	TGTGCCAGTAGTATCGCCAGTGACAATGAGCAGTTCTTC